Included here is one TCR beta chain sequence, with context. The source of the sample is a study of T cell changes during pregnancy in multiple sclerosis. Germline loops: CDR1 LNHDA, CDR2 SQIVND (reference sequence). The CDR3 totals 14 residues. V gave up 4 bases and J gave up 6 bases; unmatched junction bases: 6. The table came from immunoSEQ multiplex PCR; TCRdb's copy has only in-frame clones and leaves some out. The data show 38,000 or so clones, around 89% seen once. The sequence was obtained from a female donor with multiple sclerosis, enrolled in a pregnancy study. Sequenced material: CD4+ T cells from peripheral blood mononuclear cells, taken in the second trimester of pregnancy. The rearrangement links TRBV19 to TRBJ2-1; 7 positions agree with TRBD1. The CDR3 sequence: CASSKGQPINEQFF. DNA of the CDR3: TGTGCCAGTAGTAAGGGACAGCCGATCAATGAGCAGTTCTTC.